A selection of T cell receptor beta chains follows, all from one sample in a study of T-cell memory formation after mild COVID-19. Using its own MiXCR run on the 5' RACE reads, TCRdb lists one record per CDR3 protein. This table has roughly 28,000 distinct CDR3 sequences, roughly 12% appearing once. Sequencing input: PBMCs or a T cell subset sorted from them (not recorded which). These receptor sequences come from an adult woman who had mild COVID-19 (a few samples of this study predate the infection). Cell type and time point are not known. Each CDR3 is given with its conserved first and last residue. The D gene is left open where the match is weak. Not all rows give a size; the values are once, few, many and, for expanded clones, a class.

v_call: TRBV6-2/TRBV6-3
d_call: -
clone_size: many
j_call: TRBJ2-1
cdr3_nt: TGTGCCACCGCAATCCGGGGAAATGAGCAGTTCTTC
cdr3_aa: CATAIRGNEQFF

v_call: TRBV5-1
d_call: TRBD2
clone_size: -
j_call: TRBJ2-5
cdr3_nt: TGCGCCAGCAGCGCTGCGGGAGTCCTTCAAGAGACCCAGTACTTC
cdr3_aa: CASSAAGVLQETQYF

v_call: TRBV10-3
d_call: TRBD1
clone_size: many
j_call: TRBJ2-4
cdr3_nt: TGTGCCATCAGTGAGAGGGGGAATACAGGGGACAAGGGGATTCAGTACTTC
cdr3_aa: CAISERGNTGDKGIQYF

v_call: TRBV29-1
d_call: TRBD2
clone_size: many
j_call: TRBJ2-3
cdr3_nt: TGCAGCGCCTTAGCGGGAGACGGGGTGACGCAGTATTTT
cdr3_aa: CSALAGDGVTQYF

v_call: TRBV5-6
d_call: TRBD1
clone_size: many
j_call: TRBJ1-1
cdr3_nt: TGTGCCAGCAGCCGGGACAGGGTGAACACTGAAGCTTTCTTT
cdr3_aa: CASSRDRVNTEAFF

v_call: TRBV12-3/TRBV12-4
d_call: TRBD1
clone_size: few
j_call: TRBJ1-2
cdr3_nt: TGTGCCAGCATCCTCTGGGGGACAGGTTATGGCTACACCTTC
cdr3_aa: CASILWGTGYGYTF

v_call: TRBV29-1
d_call: -
clone_size: many
j_call: TRBJ1-4
cdr3_nt: TGCAGCGTTGAAGAGGTGGGAGAAAAACTGTTTTTT
cdr3_aa: CSVEEVGEKLFF

v_call: TRBV19
d_call: TRBD1
clone_size: many
j_call: TRBJ2-5
cdr3_nt: TGTGCCAGTAGTATCCCATTGACAGGGAAGCAAGAGACCCAGTACTTC
cdr3_aa: CASSIPLTGKQETQYF

v_call: TRBV4-1
d_call: -
clone_size: many
j_call: TRBJ2-7
cdr3_nt: TGCGCCAGCAGCCAGAGCGGCTACGAGCAGTACTTC
cdr3_aa: CASSQSGYEQYF

v_call: TRBV7-2
d_call: -
clone_size: many
j_call: TRBJ2-3
cdr3_nt: TGTGCCAGCAGCTTAATCCTAACAGATACGCAGTATTTT
cdr3_aa: CASSLILTDTQYF

v_call: TRBV28
d_call: -
clone_size: many
j_call: TRBJ2-7
cdr3_nt: TGTGCCAGCAGTTTACGCCCAGGGGGGGCGGGAGAGCAGTACTTC
cdr3_aa: CASSLRPGGAGEQYF

v_call: TRBV19
d_call: TRBD2
clone_size: many
j_call: TRBJ2-1
cdr3_nt: TGTGCCAGTAGTAATCTAGCGGGAGACGCCTCCTACAATGAGCAGTTCTTC
cdr3_aa: CASSNLAGDASYNEQFF

v_call: TRBV24-1
d_call: -
clone_size: many
j_call: TRBJ2-3
cdr3_nt: TGTGCCACCAGTGATTTTCGCGATACGCAGTATTTT
cdr3_aa: CATSDFRDTQYF

v_call: TRBV20-1
d_call: TRBD1
clone_size: many
j_call: TRBJ1-1
cdr3_nt: TGCAGTGCTAGTCCGAGGACAGGCGGGCGCACTGAAGCTTTCTTT
cdr3_aa: CSASPRTGGRTEAFF

v_call: TRBV6-1
d_call: -
clone_size: many
j_call: TRBJ1-2
cdr3_nt: TGTGCCAGCAGTGAAGGGACACCTAACTATGGCTACACCTTC
cdr3_aa: CASSEGTPNYGYTF

v_call: TRBV3-1
d_call: -
clone_size: many
j_call: TRBJ2-3
cdr3_nt: TGTGCCAGCAGCCAAGACCTCGGGAGAGATACGCAGTATTTT
cdr3_aa: CASSQDLGRDTQYF

v_call: TRBV6-5
d_call: TRBD1
clone_size: many
j_call: TRBJ1-2
cdr3_nt: TGTGCCAGCAGTTACTCGACGGCAGGGGGCTCCTATGGCTACACCTTC
cdr3_aa: CASSYSTAGGSYGYTF

v_call: TRBV29-1
d_call: -
clone_size: many
j_call: TRBJ2-7
cdr3_nt: TGCAGCGTTGAATGCCCGGGCCCCTACGAGCAGTACTTC
cdr3_aa: CSVECPGPYEQYF

v_call: TRBV21-1
d_call: -
clone_size: many
j_call: TRBJ2-6
cdr3_nt: TGTGCCAGCAGGCCCCGCCGTCGGACAGGGTATCCTGGGGCCAACGTCCTGACTTTC
cdr3_aa: CASRPRRRTGYPGANVLTF

v_call: TRBV6-6
d_call: TRBD1
clone_size: many
j_call: TRBJ2-7
cdr3_nt: TGTGCCAGCAGTTACCGTAAGGGGACAGGGCACTACGAGCAGTACTTC
cdr3_aa: CASSYRKGTGHYEQYF

v_call: TRBV2
d_call: -
clone_size: many
j_call: TRBJ2-1
cdr3_nt: TGTGCCAGCAGTGCCCGACAGGGAGGTAGCTCCTACAATGAGCAGTTCTTC
cdr3_aa: CASSARQGGSSYNEQFF

v_call: TRBV18
d_call: -
clone_size: many
j_call: TRBJ1-2
cdr3_nt: TGTGCCAGCTCAAGACAGTATGGCTACACCTTC
cdr3_aa: CASSRQYGYTF

v_call: TRBV3-1
d_call: -
clone_size: many
j_call: TRBJ1-2
cdr3_nt: TGTGCCAGCAGCCAAGGTGGCCAGGGGCGCGGTGGCTACACCTTC
cdr3_aa: CASSQGGQGRGGYTF

v_call: TRBV2
d_call: -
clone_size: many
j_call: TRBJ1-6
cdr3_nt: TGTGCCAGCAGCCCACAAGGCCAGTATAATTCACCCCTCCACTTT
cdr3_aa: CASSPQGQYNSPLHF

v_call: TRBV6-1
d_call: TRBD2
clone_size: many
j_call: TRBJ2-7
cdr3_nt: TGTGCCAGCACCCCCGGGACTAGCGGGGGTCTTACCTACGAGCAGTACTTC
cdr3_aa: CASTPGTSGGLTYEQYF

v_call: TRBV3-1
d_call: TRBD1
clone_size: many
j_call: TRBJ1-1
cdr3_nt: TGTGCCAGCAGCCCCTTGGGACAGGGGGGCACTGAAGCTTTCTTT
cdr3_aa: CASSPLGQGGTEAFF

v_call: TRBV18
d_call: TRBD2
clone_size: many
j_call: TRBJ2-1
cdr3_nt: TGTGCCAGCTCCCGTCGTGATAGCGGGAGTTTCTATGAGCAGTTCTTC
cdr3_aa: CASSRRDSGSFYEQFF

v_call: TRBV7-3
d_call: TRBD2
clone_size: once
j_call: TRBJ2-1
cdr3_nt: TGTGCCAGCAGCCAAACGGGGGGATCCTACAATGAGCAGTTCTTC
cdr3_aa: CASSQTGGSYNEQFF

v_call: TRBV15
d_call: -
clone_size: many
j_call: TRBJ2-1
cdr3_nt: TGTGCCACCAGCAGAGATACGGACTCCTACAATGAGCGGTTCTTC
cdr3_aa: CATSRDTDSYNERFF

v_call: TRBV30
d_call: -
clone_size: many
j_call: TRBJ2-5
cdr3_nt: TGTGCCTGGAGTGTATGGGAGACCCAGTACTTC
cdr3_aa: CAWSVWETQYF

v_call: TRBV5-1
d_call: TRBD2
clone_size: many
j_call: TRBJ2-3
cdr3_nt: TGCGCCAGCAGGGAGGGACTAGCAGGAGATACGCAGTATTTT
cdr3_aa: CASREGLAGDTQYF

v_call: TRBV6-5
d_call: -
clone_size: many
j_call: TRBJ1-3
cdr3_nt: TGTGCCAGCAGAGCCCTAGGGGGGGCCCTGAGCTCTGGAAACACCATATATTTT
cdr3_aa: CASRALGGALSSGNTIYF

v_call: TRBV7-3
d_call: TRBD1
clone_size: -
j_call: TRBJ2-4
cdr3_nt: TGTGCCAGCAGCCCCAATAGGGGACAGGGTGGATTAGCCAAAAACATTCAGTACTTC
cdr3_aa: CASSPNRGQGGLAKNIQYF

v_call: TRBV7-6
d_call: -
clone_size: once
j_call: TRBJ2-7
cdr3_nt: TGTGCCACCCAAACCAAGGAAGGATACGAGCAGTACTTC
cdr3_aa: CATQTKEGYEQYF

v_call: TRBV10-3
d_call: TRBD1
clone_size: many
j_call: TRBJ1-3
cdr3_nt: TGTGCCATCAGCCGGACAGGGGGTCCCGGAAACACCATATATTTT
cdr3_aa: CAISRTGGPGNTIYF

v_call: TRBV18
d_call: -
clone_size: many
j_call: TRBJ2-5
cdr3_nt: TGTGCCAGCTCACCGCGGCGTCAAGAGACCCAGTACTTC
cdr3_aa: CASSPRRQETQYF

v_call: TRBV18
d_call: -
clone_size: many
j_call: TRBJ2-3
cdr3_nt: TGTGCCAGCTCACGCTCCGGGAATGGCAAAACGCGCCAGTATTTT
cdr3_aa: CASSRSGNGKTRQYF

v_call: TRBV7-7
d_call: TRBD2
clone_size: many
j_call: TRBJ2-2
cdr3_nt: TGTGCTAGCAGGACTAGCGGGAACACCGGGGAGCTGTTTTTT
cdr3_aa: CASRTSGNTGELFF

v_call: TRBV12-3/TRBV12-4
d_call: TRBD2
clone_size: many
j_call: TRBJ2-3
cdr3_nt: TGTGCCAGCAGCTCGCGGGGGGGTCCTCCAGATAGGCAGTATTTT
cdr3_aa: CASSSRGGPPDRQYF

v_call: TRBV6-2/TRBV6-3
d_call: TRBD1
clone_size: many
j_call: TRBJ1-1
cdr3_nt: TGTGCCAGCAGGGACAGACAGGGGGCAATAACTGAAGCTTTCTTT
cdr3_aa: CASRDRQGAITEAFF

v_call: TRBV5-1
d_call: -
clone_size: many
j_call: TRBJ2-2
cdr3_nt: TGCGCCAGCAGCTTGTTTGGCGGTGCGAACACCGGGGAGCTGTTTTTT
cdr3_aa: CASSLFGGANTGELFF

v_call: TRBV6-2/TRBV6-3
d_call: -
clone_size: many
j_call: TRBJ1-5
cdr3_nt: TGTGCCAGCAGTGTGGGGGGATATCAGCCCCAGCATTTT
cdr3_aa: CASSVGGYQPQHF